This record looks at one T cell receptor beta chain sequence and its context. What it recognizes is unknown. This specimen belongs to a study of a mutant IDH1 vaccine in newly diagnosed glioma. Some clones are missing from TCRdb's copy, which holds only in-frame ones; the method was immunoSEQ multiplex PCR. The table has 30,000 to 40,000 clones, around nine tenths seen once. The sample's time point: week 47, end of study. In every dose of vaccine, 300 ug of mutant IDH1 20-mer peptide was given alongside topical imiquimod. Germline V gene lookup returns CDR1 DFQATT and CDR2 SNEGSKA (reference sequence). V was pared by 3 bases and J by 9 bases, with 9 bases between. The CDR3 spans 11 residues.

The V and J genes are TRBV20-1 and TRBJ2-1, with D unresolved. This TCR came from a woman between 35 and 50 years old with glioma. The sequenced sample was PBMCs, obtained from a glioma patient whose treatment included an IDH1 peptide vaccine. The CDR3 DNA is TGCAGTGCTAGGAACGCCGTTGAGCAGTTCTTC. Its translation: CSARNAVEQFF.